Shown below are 15 T cell receptor beta chains from a single sample sequenced in a study of cytomegalovirus exposure and HLA in healthy donors. Primers for the PCR totalled 60 Vbeta and 13 Jbeta. The assay was immunoSEQ multiplex PCR, and TCRdb's table has in-frame clones only and misses some. The sample records tens of thousands of clones, about 80% being singletons. Sequencing input: PBMCs. The receptors originated from a man under 40 in good health and CMV-seronegative.

The chain has TRBV4-1 and TRBJ2-2, with TRBD2 matching over 7 bases. The CDR3 is made up of 16 amino acids. Germline V CDR1 and CDR2: MGHRA, YSYEKL. Losses at the gene ends were 2 bases for V and 1 base for J; bases not matched to a gene: 4. CDR3: CASSQRLAENTGELFF. CDR3 bases: TGCGCCAGCAGCCAAAGACTAGCCGAGAACACCGGGGAGCTGTTTTTT.

The chain uses TRBV7-2 and TRBJ1-5; D is ambiguous. The CDR3 runs 13 residues. Germline CDR1 reads SGHTA; CDR2 reads FQGNSA. Trimming left V 5 bases short and J 4 bases short, with 9 bases between. CDR3 residues: CASSPSTNQPQHF. CDR3 bases: TGTGCCAGCAGCCCCTCGACTAATCAGCCCCAGCATTTT.

The chain has TRBV18 and TRBJ1-4; D is uncertain. The CDR3 runs 13 residues. CDR1 KGHSH and CDR2 LQKENI come from the germline V gene. Trimming left V 0 bases short and J 8 bases short, with 7 bases between. CDR3 residues: CASSPPNREKLFF. The DNA of the CDR3 is TGTGCCAGCTCACCACCGAATCGGGAAAAACTGTTTTTT.

The V gene is TRBV5-1, the J gene TRBJ2-1; 11 bases are shared with TRBD1. V shed 6 bases, J shed 12 bases, and the junction held 5 bases outside the gene matches. The CDR3 covers 12 residues. CDR1 is SGHRS, CDR2 YFSETQ, per germline. CDR3 sequence: CASTSGQGGQFF. DNA for the CDR3: TGCGCCAGCACGTCGGGACAGGGGGGGCAGTTCTTC.

The chain is built from TRBV5-6 and TRBJ2-4; TRBD2 might be the D (7 bases). CDR1 is SGHDT, CDR2 YYEEEE, per germline. V lost 4 bases and J 6 bases, leaving 17 bases between the germline ends. This CDR3 contains 15 residues. The CDR3 is CASSQEGGILNIQYF. In DNA form, the CDR3 reads TGTGCCAGCAGCCAAGAGGGGGGGATACTAAACATTCAGTACTTC.

This chain links TRBV7-8 with TRBJ1-5; a possible D gene is TRBD1 (5 bases). The length of the CDR3 is 14 residues. CDR1 and CDR2 from the germline V gene are SGHVS and FQNEAQ. With 1 base removed from V and 6 bases from J, the gap between germline ends came to 10 bases. CDR3 nucleotide sequence: TGTGCCAGCAGCTTAGAGGGGTTCGGTCAGCCCCAGCATTTT. It translates to CASSLEGFGQPQHF.

CDR3: CASSWAGGQPEQFF. The CDR3 nucleotides read TGTGCCAGCAGCTGGGCGGGGGGGCAGCCTGAGCAGTTCTTC. This chain uses TRBV7-9 with TRBJ2-1; 9 nucleotides align to TRBD2. CDR3 size: 14 residues. V lost 4 bases, J lost 9 bases, and 7 bases stayed unmatched. Germline V gene sequence: CDR1 SEHNR, CDR2 FQNEAQ (reference sequence).

The chain has TRBV25-1 and TRBJ1-1; no definite D call. Germline V gene data show CDR1 as MGHDK and CDR2 as SYGVNS. Between the trimmed V and J ends, which lost 4 bases and 3 bases, there was a span of 9 bases. CDR3 length: 13 amino acids. The CDR3 loop reads CASSGGSDTEAFF. DNA for the CDR3: TGTGCCAGCAGTGGCGGGAGCGACACTGAAGCTTTCTTT.

In nucleotides, the CDR3 is TGTGCCAGCTCACTTGGTGGGACAGGGACCTACGAGCAGTACGTC. It specifies CASSLGGTGTYEQYV. This chain uses TRBV18 with TRBJ2-7, with 9 bases identical to TRBD1. This CDR3 has 15 amino acids. Germline CDR1 reads KGHSH; CDR2 reads LQKENI. Trimming cost V 4 bases and J 2 bases; bases outside gene matches: 6.

For the CDR3, the DNA is TGTGCCAGCAGCTTAGCGGGGGGTGGCTACGAGCAGTACTTC. Translation gives CASSLAGGGYEQYF. The V call is TRBV7-9, the J call TRBJ2-7, with a tentative D call TRBD2 (6 bases). V was pared by 0 bases and J by 3 bases, with 9 bases between. Germline CDR1 SEHNR, CDR2 FQNEAQ (reference sequence). CDR3 length: 14 residues.

This chain connects TRBV5-4 to TRBJ2-1; D remains ambiguous. Trimming left V 4 bases short and J 3 bases short, with 11 bases between. The CDR3 runs 14 residues. Germline lookup yields CDR1 SGHNT and CDR2 YYREEE (reference sequence). Here the CDR3 reads CASSPPPFYNEQFF. CDR3 DNA sequence: TGTGCCAGCAGCCCCCCCCCATTCTACAATGAGCAGTTCTTC.

The genes are TRBV9 and TRBJ1-2; 7 bases align to TRBD1. V trimming: 5 bases; J trimming: 0 bases; junction bases outside the gene matches: 13. Germline V lookup: CDR1 SGDLS, CDR2 YYNGEE. The length of the CDR3 is 17 residues. CDR3 loop: CASSGGGAGDSNYGYTF. The CDR3 DNA reads TGTGCCAGCAGTGGAGGGGGCGCAGGGGACTCTAACTATGGCTACACCTTC.

The gene calls are TRBV5-1 and TRBJ2-7; TRBD1 matches 9 bases. The CDR3 consists of 14 residues. Trimming at V came to 4 bases and at J to 6 bases, leaving 8 bases not matched to a gene. CDR1 is SGHRS and CDR2 is YFSETQ in the germline V gene. CDR3 in amino acids: CASSKDRGYSEQYF. The CDR3 coding sequence is TGCGCCAGCAGCAAGGACAGGGGTTACAGCGAGCAGTACTTC.

The chain employs TRBV10-3 and TRBJ2-7; 10 bases match TRBD1. V lost 5 bases, J lost 0 bases, and 4 bases stayed unmatched. CDR3 length: 15 residues. Germline V CDR1 and CDR2: ENHRY, SYGVKD. The CDR3 loop is CAISMDRGSSYEQYV. The CDR3 nucleotides read TGTGCCATCAGTATGGACAGGGGGAGCTCCTACGAGCAGTACGTC.

The rearrangement joins TRBV2 to TRBJ2-7; a weak D match, TRBD1 (5 bases). CDR1 is SNHLY, CDR2 FYNNEI, per germline. Trimming took off 5 bases at V and 3 bases at J, with 8 bases between the two ends. This CDR3 is built from 12 residues. CDR3 in amino acids: CASSSDSYEQYV. For the CDR3, the DNA is TGTGCCAGCAGTTCCGACAGCTACGAGCAGTACGTC.